This entry concerns a single T cell receptor (beta chain). The table came from immunoSEQ multiplex PCR; TCRdb's copy has only in-frame clones and leaves some out. The sample shows roughly 2.2 million clones, approximately 93% of them seen only once. The data were taken from a study of shared clonotypes between healthy human individuals. Study summary: Contributing individuals were two females and a few males aged 18 to 49.

The CDR3 loop spans 13 amino acids. CDR1 SGHRS and CDR2 YFSETQ come from the germline V gene. The V end lost 5 bases, the J end lost 6 bases, and 14 bases lay between the germline ends. The sample taken for sequencing was naive CD4+ T cells from PBMCs. Regarding subset: CD45RA+ positively selected. J is TRBJ1-2 and V is TRBV5-1; possibly TRBD1 for D (5 bases). The source is a man in his late teens or twenties in good health. Some clones in this sample may be carry-over from other donors' samples. CDR3 protein: CASRPGTGDGYTF. Written as DNA, the CDR3 is TGCGCCAGCAGGCCAGGAACGGGGGATGGCTACACCTTC.